A single sample gave rise to the 22 T cell receptor beta chains below, sequenced in a study of cytomegalovirus exposure and HLA in healthy donors. It was with 60 Vbeta and 13 Jbeta primers that the PCR ran. The assay was immunoSEQ multiplex PCR, and TCRdb's table has in-frame clones only and misses some. The sample shows approximately 100,000 clones, and 0.55% to 0.6% sits with its ten largest clones. Sequencing was done on a sample of PBMCs. All receptors come from a man in his fifties in good health and CMV-seronegative.

The V gene is TRBV19, the J gene TRBJ2-1, with 10 bases aligning to TRBD2. The germline V gene encodes CDR1 LNHDA and CDR2 SQIVND (reference sequence). The ends lost 3 bases at V and 9 bases at J; junction bases unmatched: 11. This CDR3 is built from 16 residues. The CDR3 DNA reads as TGTGCCAGTAGTATTGGGCCTAGCGGGAGACTCAGTGAGCAGTTCTTC. Its protein is CASSIGPSGRLSEQFF.

The chain combines TRBV6-6 with TRBJ2-1; D is unresolved. V was clipped by 2 bases and J by 9 bases, with 5 bases between them. CDR3 size: 11 residues. CDR1 MNHNY and CDR2 SVGAGI come from the germline V gene (reference sequence). DNA of the CDR3: TGTGCCAGCAGTTACCTCGGTGAGCAGTTCTTC. This codes for CASSYLGEQFF.

The chain combines TRBV5-1 with TRBJ1-2, with D possibly matching TRBD1 (5 bases). The CDR3 is made up of 15 amino acids. The V gene's germline CDR1 is SGHRS and CDR2 YFSETQ. The ends were cut back, 0 bases at V and 4 bases at J, with 13 bases in the middle. The CDR3 coding sequence is TGCGCCAGCAGCTTGGGGGGCTCCGTAGGCTATGGCTACACCTTC. Amino acids: CASSLGGSVGYGYTF. Filled out from reference TRBV5-1 and TRBJ1-2, the complete variable domain reads KAGVTQTPRYLIKTRGQQVTLSCSPISGHRSVSWYQQTPGQGLQFLFEYFSETQRNKGNFPGRFSGRQFSNSRSEMNVSTLELGDSALYLCASSLGGSVGYGYTFGSGTRLTVV.

V usage is TRBV2 and J usage is TRBJ2-7; 8 nucleotides align to TRBD1. J lost 4 bases, V lost 8 bases, and 10 bases had no gene match. Germline V gives CDR1 SNHLY, CDR2 FYNNEI. This CDR3 has 14 residues. In DNA, the CDR3 is TGTGCCAGCGTCAGGCAGGGGGCAGCGTACGAGCAGTACTTC. This encodes CASVRQGAAYEQYF.

The J gene is TRBJ2-1, the V gene TRBV19; a possible D gene is TRBD1 (5 bases). The CDR3 is made up of 15 amino acids. Germline-derived CDR1 and CDR2 are LNHDA and SQIVND (reference sequence). Trimming stripped 6 bases from V and 2 bases from J, with 14 bases between. The CDR3 bases are TGTGCCAGTAGCCGAGACAGTACGACCTACAATGAGCAGTTCTTC. Translated: CASSRDSTTYNEQFF.

The V call is TRBV28, the J call TRBJ2-2; 7 positions agree with TRBD2. This CDR3 has 14 residues. Germline CDR1 and CDR2: MDHEN and SYDVKM. V was pared by 3 bases and J by 7 bases, with 5 bases of the junction left unmatched. Written as DNA, the CDR3 is TGTGCCAGCAGTTTGTCCCCGGGGGGCGGGGAGCTGTTTTTT. Its protein is CASSLSPGGGELFF.

The J gene is TRBJ2-2, the V gene TRBV4-3; 9 bases map to TRBD2. This CDR3 contains 15 residues. V lost 4 bases, J lost 4 bases, and 4 bases stayed unmatched. Germline lookup yields CDR1 LGHNA and CDR2 YSLEER. CDR3 nucleotides: TGCGCCAGCAGCCTTAGCGGGGGCGTCACCGGGGAGCTGTTTTTT. Residues: CASSLSGGVTGELFF.

V gene TRBV11-3 combines with J gene TRBJ2-7; D is perhaps TRBD1 (7 bases). CDR1 and CDR2 from the germline V gene are SGHNT and YENEEA. V lost 8 bases to trimming and J lost 3 bases, with 17 bases between them. The CDR3 consists of 14 residues. The CDR3 loop reads CASRGKGAHYEQYF. CDR3 nucleotides: TGTGCCAGCCGGGGGAAGGGGGCCCACTACGAGCAGTACTTC.

V usage is TRBV4-3 and J usage is TRBJ2-1, with a tentative D call TRBD2 (7 bases). The germline V gene has CDR1 LGHNA and CDR2 YSLEER. The CDR3 is made up of 16 amino acids. Trimming removed 0 bases from V and 6 bases from J, with 15 bases in between. CDR3 region: CASSQDDSGGPNEQFF. CDR3 bases: TGCGCCAGCAGCCAAGACGATTCGGGGGGCCCCAATGAGCAGTTCTTC.

To note about this clone: In the same sample, other DNA sequences code for this CDR3. The chain uses TRBV29-1 and TRBJ1-1, with 10 bases fitting TRBD1. V lost 6 bases and J lost 0; bases outside the gene matches: 4. Germline CDR1 SQVTM, CDR2 ANQGSEA. The CDR3 sequence is 14 residues long. In nucleotides, the CDR3 is TGCAGCGTAAGGACAGGGGGACTGAACACTGAAGCTTTCTTT. Translation gives CSVRTGGLNTEAFF.

This sequence joins TRBV18 and TRBJ1-1; no clear D gene. The CDR3 is made up of 14 amino acids. Germline CDR1 KGHSH, CDR2 LQKENI. V lost 3 bases to trimming and J lost 4 bases, with 12 bases between them. The DNA for the CDR3 is TGTGCCAGCTCACCCGGGGTGGGCGGCACTGAAGCTTTCTTT. Protein sequence: CASSPGVGGTEAFF.

Notes on this clone: Germline and junction disagree at one end, which may indicate a read error. This chain uses TRBV6-1 with TRBJ2-3; weak D call: TRBD2 (6 bases). The CDR3 extends over 16 amino acids. Per germline, CDR1 MNHNS and CDR2 SASEGT. CDR3 nucleotides: TGTGCCAGCAGGGAAGCTAGCGAGTGGAGCACAGATACGCAGTATTTT. Translation: CASREASEWSTDTQYF.

The chain employs TRBV4-1 and TRBJ1-5, with unresolved D. Germline lookup yields CDR1 MGHRA and CDR2 YSYEKL. The CDR3 is made up of 16 amino acids. V was trimmed by 2 bases and J by 4 bases, leaving 15 bases between them. The CDR3 DNA reads as TGCGCCAGCAGCCAATTCCCCGGCACGGGAAATCAGCCCCAGCATTTT. Protein product: CASSQFPGTGNQPQHF.

V usage is TRBV7-8 and J usage is TRBJ1-2, with TRBD1 matching over 9 bases. J gave up 2 bases and V 2 bases, and 3 bases lay outside the gene matches. In germline, CDR1 is SGHVS, CDR2 FQNEAQ. This CDR3 is built from 15 residues. CDR3 sequence (DNA): TGTGCCAGCAGCTTACCCGGGACAGGGAACTATGGCTACACCTTC. It encodes CASSLPGTGNYGYTF.

The V call is TRBV27, the J call TRBJ1-1, with D tentatively TRBD1 (6 bases). V was cut by 2 bases and J by 5 bases, with 9 bases left in between. CDR3 length: 13 residues. Germline-derived CDR1 and CDR2 are MNHEY and SMNVEV (reference sequence). CDR3 DNA sequence: TGTGCCAGCAGTTTAATGACAGGAACTGAAGCTTTCTTT. Its translation is CASSLMTGTEAFF.

This chain links TRBV5-1 with TRBJ2-1; 7 bases agree with TRBD1. Germline-derived CDR1 and CDR2 are SGHRS and YFSETQ. With V trimmed by 1 base and J by 4 bases, 5 bases remained unmatched. CDR3 length: 15 amino acids. CDR3: CASSLLRGWYNEQFF. CDR3 in DNA: TGCGCCAGCAGCTTGCTCAGGGGGTGGTACAATGAGCAGTTCTTC.

This chain links TRBV15 with TRBJ1-1; 8 bases agree with TRBD1. Trimming took 3 bases from V and 0 from J; bases not matched to a gene: 0. Germline V lookup: CDR1 LNHNV, CDR2 YYDKDF (reference sequence). The CDR3 contains 14 residues. CDR3 protein: CATSRDRVNTEAFF. The CDR3 DNA follows: TGTGCCACCAGCAGGGACAGGGTGAACACTGAAGCTTTCTTT.

The CDR3 region has the DNA TGCGCCAGCAGCCAAGATTTGGCGGAGAAAGGCCATGGCTACACCTTC. It translates to CASSQDLAEKGHGYTF. The V and J genes are TRBV4-3 and TRBJ1-2; D remains ambiguous. Trimming left V 0 bases short and J 6 bases short, with 17 bases between. Germline CDR1 and CDR2: LGHNA and YSLEER. This CDR3 comprises 16 residues.

V and J are TRBV6-4 and TRBJ1-1; no reliable D call. Looked up from germline, CDR1 is MRHNA and CDR2 is SNTAGT. V shed 8 bases and J shed 1 base, with 17 bases lying between them. The CDR3 length is 15 residues. CDR3 sequence: CASPPGVRGNTEAFF. The DNA of the CDR3 is TGTGCCAGCCCCCCCGGCGTTCGAGGGAACACTGAAGCTTTCTTT.

This rearrangement joins TRBV6-6 to TRBJ1-5; D uncertain. This CDR3 is 12 amino acids long. V gave up 5 bases and J gave up 6 bases, with 8 bases separating them. Germline V lookup: CDR1 MNHNY, CDR2 SVGAGI (reference sequence). CDR3 sequence reads: CASSNPSQPQHF. The DNA for the CDR3 is TGTGCCAGCAGTAATCCGAGTCAGCCCCAGCATTTT.

The J gene is TRBJ1-1, the V gene TRBV19; possible D gene TRBD1, 5 bases. There are 14 residues in the CDR3. V gave up 6 bases and J gave up 1 base, with 12 bases separating them. The germline V gene has CDR1 LNHDA and CDR2 SQIVND (reference sequence). The CDR3 DNA is TGTGCCAGTAGGGCGGGCGGGGGGAACACTGAAGCTTTCTTT. Its protein product is CASRAGGGNTEAFF.

The J gene is TRBJ1-5, the V gene TRBV7-2; D is possibly TRBD1 (5 bases). This CDR3 region has 15 residues. V was trimmed by 4 bases and J by 2 bases, leaving 12 bases between them. Germline CDR1 is SGHTA and CDR2 is FQGNSA. CDR3 bases: TGTGCCAGCAGCTCTTGGGGGGTCGGCAATCAGCCCCAGCATTTT. Its translation: CASSSWGVGNQPQHF.